These 29 T cell receptor beta chains share one sample of origin, sequenced in a study of cytomegalovirus exposure and HLA in healthy donors. PCR primers comprised 60 Vbeta and 13 Jbeta primers. Profiled with immunoSEQ multiplex PCR; TCRdb holds only in-frame clones, not every one. Of about 170,000 clones in the sample, about 79% were seen once. Sequencing was carried out using PBMCs. Receptors were obtained from a woman aged 50 to 60 in good health and CMV-seronegative.

For the CDR3, the DNA is TGTGCCAGCAGTATTCAACAGGGTCACACTGAAGCTTTCTTT. It is translated as CASSIQQGHTEAFF. This chain joins TRBV2 and TRBJ1-1, with D tentatively TRBD1 (6 bases). The ends were cut back, 5 bases at V and 3 bases at J, with 13 bases in the middle. The germline CDR1 and CDR2 sequences are SNHLY and FYNNEI. The CDR3 covers 14 residues.

The chain links TRBV19 to TRBJ1-5; a possible D gene is TRBD1 (6 bases). Germline V gene lookup returns CDR1 LNHDA and CDR2 SQIVND (reference sequence). This CDR3 is 14 amino acids long. Trimming stripped 5 bases from V and 5 bases from J, with 13 bases between. The CDR3 DNA follows: TGTGCCAGTAGTTGGACAGCCGGAGATCAGCCCCAGCATTTT. Its protein is CASSWTAGDQPQHF.

This clone was seen only once. This sequence joins TRBV7-2 and TRBJ2-7, with D perhaps matching TRBD2 (5 bases). The CDR3 totals 14 residues. V was shortened by 2 bases and J by 0 bases, with 8 bases between the two germline ends. CDR1 and CDR2 (germline): SGHTA, FQGNSA. CDR3 in DNA: TGTGCCAGCAGCTTATCGACTAACTCCTACGAGCAGTACTTC. Translated: CASSLSTNSYEQYF.

The chain recombines TRBV9 with TRBJ2-3; maybe TRBD2 (5 bases). The CDR3 runs to 15 residues. Germline V CDR1 and CDR2: SGDLS, YYNGEE. Between the trimmed V and J ends, which lost 0 bases and 0 bases, there was a span of 8 bases. The CDR3 DNA reads as TGTGCCAGCAGCGTAGTAGCGAAGAGCACAGATACGCAGTATTTT. Its protein is CASSVVAKSTDTQYF.

The CDR3 nucleotides read TGCGCCAGCAGCCACCCGGCCAAGGGCGGGACCTACAATGAGCAGTTCTTC. Translated, it gives CASSHPAKGGTYNEQFF. This chain uses TRBV4-1 with TRBJ2-1, with TRBD2 as a possible D gene (6 bases). The CDR3 has 17 amino acids. Per germline, CDR1 MGHRA and CDR2 YSYEKL. V was pared by 3 bases and J by 2 bases, with 17 bases between.

CDR3 in amino acids: CASSPGVAGLLAKNIQYF. The CDR3 nucleotides read TGTGCCAGCAGCCCCGGGGTAGCGGGCCTGCTAGCCAAAAACATTCAGTACTTC. The V gene is TRBV9, the J gene TRBJ2-4; 7 positions match TRBD2. This CDR3 spans 18 amino acids. Trimming removed 4 bases from V and 0 bases from J; junction bases left unmatched: 13. Germline assignment: CDR1 SGDLS and CDR2 YYNGEE.

The rearrangement links TRBV4-2 to TRBJ2-7; 12 bases match TRBD2. The J segment lost 2 bases and the V segment lost 0 bases, leaving 8 bases of the junction unmatched. CDR3 length equals 18 residues. Germline CDR1 reads LGHNA; CDR2 reads YNFKEQ. CDR3 amino acids: CASSQDLTLAGGTYEQYF. The CDR3 region has the DNA TGTGCCAGCAGCCAAGATCTAACACTAGCGGGGGGAACCTACGAGCAGTACTTC.

Comment on this clone: Other DNA sequences in this specimen translate into the identical CDR3. The chain carries TRBV6-5 and TRBJ2-2, with TRBD2 matching 10 bases. Trimming at V came to 4 bases and at J to 4 bases, leaving 0 bases not matched to a gene. The germline V gene encodes CDR1 MNHEY and CDR2 SVGAGI. This CDR3 spans 14 amino acids. CDR3 nucleotides: TGTGCCAGCAGTTTAGCGGGGGGCACCGGGGAGCTGTTTTTT. Protein sequence: CASSLAGGTGELFF.

The rearrangement joins TRBV11-2 to TRBJ2-5, with 15 nucleotides matching TRBD2. From germline, CDR1 is SGHAT and CDR2 FQNNGV. V lost 5 bases, J lost 5 bases, and 6 bases stayed unmatched. The CDR3 loop spans 16 amino acids. The CDR3 DNA follows: TGTGCCAGCAGCCCACGGACTAGCGGGGGGGTCGAGACCCAGTACTTC. As protein: CASSPRTSGGVETQYF.

CDR3 nucleotides: TGTGCCATCAGTGAGTCTTGGGGCGACAGAATTAAAGCTTTCTTT. The encoded protein is CAISESWGDRIKAFF. The chain carries TRBV10-3 and TRBJ1-1; D perhaps matches TRBD1 (5 bases). From germline, CDR1 is ENHRY and CDR2 SYGVKD. V lost 0 bases to trimming and J lost 9 bases, with 17 bases between them. The CDR3 consists of 15 residues.

The chain recombines TRBV29-1 with TRBJ2-1, with D perhaps TRBD2 (6 bases). V lost 6 bases and J lost 9, with 15 bases in between. The CDR3 length is 12 residues. Germline CDR1 SQVTM, CDR2 ANQGSEA. The CDR3 is CSVTSTPGEQFF. The CDR3 DNA reads as TGCAGCGTCACTAGCACGCCGGGTGAGCAGTTCTTC.

The chain carries TRBV15 and TRBJ2-1; TRBD1 aligns across 9 bases. The CDR3 is made up of 14 amino acids. V lost 6 bases, J lost 6 bases, and 6 bases stayed unmatched. Germline CDR1 reads LNHNV; CDR2 reads YYDKDF (reference sequence). Here the CDR3 reads CATRGTGPFNEQFF. The CDR3 coding sequence is TGTGCCACCAGGGGGACAGGGCCATTCAATGAGCAGTTCTTC. The full variable domain, with the rest looked up from reference TRBV15 and TRBJ2-1, is DAMVIQNPRYQVTQFGKPVTLSCSQTLNHNVMYWYQQKSSQAPKLLFHYYDKDFNNEADTPDNFQSRRPNTSFCFLDIRSPGLGDTAMYLCATRGTGPFNEQFFGPGTRLTVL.

In its sample, this clone was seen a few times. The chain employs TRBV28 and TRBJ2-1; D not resolved. The CDR3 is 13 amino acids. Trimming stripped 2 bases from V and 3 bases from J, with 5 bases between. CDR1 is MDHEN and CDR2 is SYDVKM in the germline V gene. Written as DNA, the CDR3 is TGTGCCAGCAGTTTAGGCAGCTACAATGAGCAGTTCTTC. It yields the protein CASSLGSYNEQFF.

The J gene is TRBJ1-4, the V gene TRBV15, with D perhaps TRBD1 (5 bases). The germline gives CDR1 LNHNV, CDR2 YYDKDF (reference sequence). CDR3 length: 12 residues. V lost 8 bases to trimming and J lost 11 bases, with 15 bases between them. The CDR3 sequence is CATRQGMYKLFF. The CDR3 DNA reads as TGTGCCACCCGCCAGGGAATGTATAAACTGTTTTTT.

This clone appeared a few times. The gene calls are TRBV6-1 and TRBJ1-1; possible D gene TRBD1, 5 bases. The CDR3 is 14 residues long. Germline assignment: CDR1 MNHNS and CDR2 SASEGT. Trimming took 5 bases from V and 6 from J, leaving 16 bases between them. CDR3 in DNA: TGTGCCAGCAGTTCGGGACTCAGTGGATCTGAAGCTTTCTTT. This codes for CASSSGLSGSEAFF.

This clone was counted a single time. This chain links TRBV28 with TRBJ1-1, with a weak D call TRBD1 (6 bases). Trimming took 8 bases from V and 1 from J, leaving 8 bases between them. In germline, CDR1 is MDHEN, CDR2 SYDVKM. The CDR3 is 12 residues long. The CDR3 loop is CASLQGNTEAFF. As DNA, the CDR3 is TGTGCCAGCCTACAGGGGAACACTGAAGCTTTCTTT.

As for this clone: The conserved phenylalanine or tryptophan is not found at the CDR3 terminus, so this likely reflects a read error. The genes are TRBV6-1 and TRBJ2-2; weak D call: TRBD1 (6 bases). CDR1 and CDR2 (germline): MNHNS, SASEGT. V shed 0 bases and J shed 5 bases, with 19 bases lying between them. CDR3 length: 18 residues. The CDR3, as DNA: TGTGCCAGCAGTGAAGCCGACTGGGGGCTTGGGTCTACCGGGGAGCTGTTTTCT. It specifies CASSEADWGLGSTGELFS.

J is TRBJ2-1 and V is TRBV11-2; 9 bases line up with TRBD2. Germline V gene sequence: CDR1 SGHAT, CDR2 FQNNGV. This CDR3 has 16 residues. After removal of 1 base from V and 5 bases from J, the junction contained 6 bases not matched to a gene. CDR3 DNA: TGTGCCAGCAGCTTAGGGTCTAGCGGGAATCACAATGAGCAGTTCTTC. Its protein product is CASSLGSSGNHNEQFF.

The chain has TRBV6-6 and TRBJ2-7, with 7 bases aligning to TRBD2. Germline values: CDR1 MNHNY, CDR2 SVGAGI (reference sequence). The junction had 10 bases not matched to a gene; V was cut back by 4 bases and J by 4 bases. There are 15 residues in the CDR3. CDR3 amino acids: CASSFPGGSLYEQYF. CDR3 DNA sequence: TGTGCCAGCAGTTTCCCGGGCGGGAGCTTATACGAGCAGTACTTC.

This clone has only one observation. The chain is built from TRBV2 and TRBJ2-1; 8 bases align to TRBD2. Germline V CDR1 and CDR2: SNHLY, FYNNEI. V gave up 7 bases and J gave up 4 bases; unmatched junction bases: 9. The CDR3 sequence is 15 residues long. The CDR3 sequence: CASTKWAGGYNEQFF. The DNA for the CDR3 is TGTGCCAGCACTAAATGGGCGGGAGGTTACAATGAGCAGTTCTTC.

The chain uses TRBV19 and TRBJ1-1; tentative D call: TRBD1 (5 bases). CDR1 is LNHDA, CDR2 SQIVND, per germline (reference sequence). The CDR3 spans 12 residues. With 8 bases removed from V and 4 bases from J, the gap between germline ends came to 11 bases. CDR3 sequence reads: CASSQGGTEAFF. DNA for the CDR3: TGTGCCAGTTCTCAGGGAGGCACTGAAGCTTTCTTT. Complete variable domain (other parts from reference TRBV19 and TRBJ1-1): DGGITQSPKYLFRKEGQNVTLSCEQNLNHDAMYWYRQDPGQGLRLIYYSQIVNDFQKGDIAEGYSVSREKKESFPLTVTSAQKNPTAFYLCASSQGGTEAFFGQGTRLTVV.

This clone was observed once. The V gene is TRBV29-1, the J gene TRBJ2-5; TRBD2 is a possible D gene (5 bases). Germline CDR1 is SQVTM and CDR2 is ANQGSEA. Trimming shortened V by 2 bases and J by 6 bases, and 10 bases separated the two germline ends. This CDR3 comprises 12 residues. The CDR3 DNA reads TGCAGCGTTGAATGGACTCCAAAGACCCAGTACTTC. Translation gives CSVEWTPKTQYF.

Written as DNA, the CDR3 is TGTGCCAGAAGCCCCCACCGGCGGGAGTTCGGAGATACGCAGTATTTT. Its protein is CARSPHRREFGDTQYF. The chain uses TRBV7-5 and TRBJ2-3; the table's D call of TRBD2 was not tested on the DNA. TRBV7-5 is a pseudogene segment. The CDR3 spans 16 residues.

This clone was recorded a few times. V and J are TRBV6-5 and TRBJ2-7; 9 bases fit TRBD1. CDR1 is MNHEY and CDR2 is SVGAGI in the germline V gene. V was pared by 0 bases and J by 6 bases, with 6 bases of the junction left unmatched. This CDR3 has 15 amino acids. CDR3 DNA sequence: TGTGCCAGCAGTTACTCGCCCGACAGGGGGATCGAGCAGTACTTC. Its translation: CASSYSPDRGIEQYF.

This chain uses TRBV5-1 with TRBJ1-1; 7 nucleotides agree with TRBD1. The CDR3 consists of 14 residues. With 2 bases clipped from V and 5 bases from J, the junction kept 6 bases outside the gene matches. Germline loops: CDR1 SGHRS, CDR2 YFSETQ. CDR3 nucleotides: TGCGCCAGCAGCTTTGAGGTGACAGGGACTGAAGCTTTCTTT. It specifies CASSFEVTGTEAFF.

A remark on this clone: The same CDR3 can be traced to other DNA sequences in this sample. The V call is TRBV29-1, the J call TRBJ1-2; 7 nucleotides agree with TRBD1. CDR1 and CDR2 (germline): SQVTM, ANQGSEA. Trimming took 6 bases from V and 8 from J; bases not matched to a gene: 9. The CDR3 spans 12 residues. This chain's CDR3 is CSVGDSPGGYTF. The CDR3 nucleotides read TGCAGCGTGGGGGACAGCCCCGGGGGCTACACCTTC.

This CDR3 is CSVATPGTGKKKLFF. In DNA, the CDR3 is TGCAGCGTTGCGACCCCCGGGACAGGCAAGAAAAAACTGTTTTTT. The rearrangement joins TRBV29-1 to TRBJ1-4, with 8 bases fitting TRBD1. The germline gives CDR1 SQVTM, CDR2 ANQGSEA. The length of the CDR3 is 15 residues. After removal of 4 bases from V and 9 bases from J, the junction contained 13 bases not matched to a gene.

The chain has TRBV28 and TRBJ1-5; no reliable D call. The germline gives CDR1 MDHEN, CDR2 SYDVKM. This CDR3 has 11 amino acids. V lost 5 bases to trimming and J lost 9 bases, with 8 bases between them. CDR3 bases: TGTGCCAGCAGTACGGCAGGGCCCCAGCATTTT. Translated: CASSTAGPQHF.

The chain recombines TRBV5-1 with TRBJ2-7; 7 bases are a match to TRBD1. V shed 4 bases and J 2 bases; nucleotides not matched to a gene: 6. There are 14 residues in the CDR3. Germline V gene data show CDR1 as SGHRS and CDR2 as YFSETQ. The CDR3 DNA sequence: TGCGCCAGCAGCACAAGACAGGGTCCCTACGAGCAGTACTTC. Its translation: CASSTRQGPYEQYF.